This T cell receptor (beta chain) is from a study of T-cell memory formation after mild COVID-19. With 1 base removed from V and 5 bases from J, the gap between germline ends came to 15 bases. The CDR3 loop spans 15 amino acids. Germline CDR1 reads SGDLS; CDR2 reads YYNGEE. From 5'RACE with constant-segment primers came TCR alpha and TCR beta cDNA libraries that carried sample barcodes and UMIs. TCRdb redid the calling of the 5' RACE reads with MiXCR, one entry per CDR3 protein. The table includes more than 350,000 distinct CDR3 sequences, roughly 21% detected once. As for this clonotype: Antigen specificity is unknown.

Overall study results and limits: Later expanders leaned CD4+, whereas day 15 to 85 contracting clones were balanced CD4/CD8. Mainly in CM and EM were contracting CD4+ clones; CD8+ were in EMRA.

The receptor was derived from an adult woman who had mild COVID-19 (a few samples of this study predate the infection). Cell type and time point are not known. This chain connects TRBV9 to TRBJ2-5; D might be TRBD1 (6 bases). The sample was PBMCs or a T cell subset sorted from them (not recorded which). The CDR3 coding sequence is TGTGCCAGCAGCGTAAATGGGGGCGTTTACGAGACCCAGTACTTC. Amino acid sequence: CASSVNGGVYETQYF.